Listed here are 28 T cell receptor beta chains from one sample, sequenced in a study of CD8+CD57+ T cells in acquired aplastic anemia (dated by TCRdb to the late 2010s). TCRdb records Illumina HiSeq 2000 as the sequencer. TCR beta VDJ combination and CDR3 sequence profiling used genomic DNA as the template. TCRdb reran the public reads through fastp at Q25 and MiXCR, keeping productive beta chains. CDR3 protein sequences are deduplicated, and each keeps its most common genes and DNA. Within this sample are about 80,000 distinct CDR3 sequences, with around 44% of them counted one time only. Approximately 61% of the sample rests with the top ten. The sample taken for sequencing was sorted CD4+, CD8+, or CD8+CD57+ T cells (not recorded which) from PBMCs. The receptors come from a human donor in good health, serving as a control.

In this sample, this clonotype turned up many times. The chain has TRBV6-4 and TRBJ1-1, with 7 nucleotides matching TRBD1. Germline CDR1 reads MRHNA; CDR2 reads SNTAGT. The CDR3 runs to 14 residues. V lost 6 bases and J lost 4; bases outside the gene matches: 8. DNA for the CDR3: TGTGCCAGCAGCACAGGGGAGGAGGGCACTGAAGCTTTCTTT. It encodes CASSTGEEGTEAFF.

This clonotype was counted many times. V and J are TRBV24-1 and TRBJ1-1; D not certain. This CDR3 spans 19 amino acids. V dropped 5 bases and J dropped 0 bases, with 24 bases sitting between them. Germline CDR1 is KGHDR and CDR2 is SFDVKD. The CDR3 DNA reads as TGTGCCACCAGTGTCGGCGCGGGGTTGAAATTCGTCGTGAACACTGAAGCTTTCTTT. It encodes CATSVGAGLKFVVNTEAFF.

The chain combines TRBV3-1 with TRBJ2-3, with TRBD2 identical over 9 bases. V was pared by 1 base and J by 2 bases, with 10 bases of the junction left unmatched. CDR3 length equals 18 residues. Germline V gene sequence: CDR1 LGHDT, CDR2 YNNKEL (reference sequence). The CDR3 nucleotides read TGTGCCAGCAGCCAAGGGAGGGTAGCGGGAGCATACACAGATACGCAGTATTTT. Translating gives CASSQGRVAGAYTDTQYF.

V is TRBV11-2 and J is TRBJ2-3, with 13 bases aligning to TRBD2. The CDR3 has 16 amino acids. Germline CDR1 is SGHAT and CDR2 is FQNNGV. V lost 3 bases, J lost 6 bases, and 6 bases stayed unmatched. CDR3 bases: TGTGCCAGCAGCTTTGGACTAGCGGGAGCGGGTGATACGCAGTATTTT. This encodes CASSFGLAGAGDTQYF.

The J gene is TRBJ2-3, the V gene TRBV29-1; D unresolved. CDR1 SQVTM and CDR2 ANQGSEA come from the germline V gene. Trimming removed 2 bases from V and 8 bases from J, with 14 bases in between. The CDR3 runs to 13 residues. In DNA form, the CDR3 reads TGCAGCGTTGAAAAGCAGGATATTGGTACGCAGTATTTT. Translation: CSVEKQDIGTQYF.

The V gene is TRBV2, the J gene TRBJ2-3; 7 bases align to TRBD2. The V gene's germline CDR1 is SNHLY and CDR2 FYNNEI. The CDR3 is made up of 15 amino acids. After removal of 6 bases from V and 6 bases from J, the junction contained 12 bases not matched to a gene. This CDR3 reads CASSPQRGKGDTQYF. CDR3 DNA: TGTGCCAGCAGCCCACAGCGGGGAAAAGGTGATACGCAGTATTTT. The full variable domain, completed using reference TRBV2 and TRBJ2-3, is EPEVTQTPSHQVTQMGQEVILRCVPISNHLYFYWYRQILGQKVEFLVSFYNNEISEKSEIFDDQFSVERPDGSNFTLKIRSTKLEDSAMYFCASSPQRGKGDTQYFGPGTRLTVL.

On this clonotype itself: A much larger clone lies one base from this, so it may be a read error. The CDR3 loop is CASSFRRQSLDNEQFF. In DNA form, the CDR3 reads TGTGCCAGCAGCTTCAGACGCCAGAGCTTAGACAATGAGCAGTTCTTC. The chain links TRBV11-1 to TRBJ2-1; D unclear. The CDR3 extends over 16 amino acids. Germline V gives CDR1 SGHAT, CDR2 FQDESV (reference sequence). V was cut by 3 bases and J by 5 bases, with 17 bases left in between.

There are many counts of this clonotype. The chain carries TRBV5-1 and TRBJ2-2, with 14 bases that match TRBD2. V was clipped by 4 bases and J by 6 bases; unmatched bases: 8. This CDR3 has 17 amino acids. Germline V gene sequence: CDR1 SGHRS, CDR2 YFSETQ. CDR3 region: CASSDDGLAGGPGELFF. The DNA for the CDR3 is TGCGCCAGCAGCGACGACGGACTAGCGGGAGGCCCCGGGGAGCTGTTTTTT. Variable domain in full (rest from reference TRBV5-1 and TRBJ2-2): KAGVTQTPRYLIKTRGQQVTLSCSPISGHRSVSWYQQTPGQGLQFLFEYFSETQRNKGNFPGRFSGRQFSNSRSEMNVSTLELGDSALYLCASSDDGLAGGPGELFFGEGSRLTVL.

This clonotype has ten or more counts. The chain links TRBV25-1 to TRBJ2-3, with 10 bases aligning to TRBD2. Trimming removed 4 bases from V and 2 bases from J; junction bases left unmatched: 3. The CDR3 contains 15 residues. Germline values: CDR1 MGHDK, CDR2 SYGVNS. CDR3 nucleotide sequence: TGTGCCAGCAGTGCCCTAGCGGGAGTCACAGATACGCAGTATTTT. This encodes CASSALAGVTDTQYF.

This clonotype was seen ten or more times. The rearrangement links TRBV9 to TRBJ2-5; D is ambiguous. V was shortened by 0 bases and J by 1 base, with 13 bases between the two germline ends. This CDR3 is built from 16 residues. Germline lookup yields CDR1 SGDLS and CDR2 YYNGEE. The CDR3 reads CASSVGDLWGQETQYF. The CDR3 DNA sequence: TGTGCCAGCAGCGTAGGGGATTTGTGGGGCCAAGAGACCCAGTACTTC. Variable domain in full (rest from reference TRBV9 and TRBJ2-5): DSGVTQTPKHLITATGQRVTLRCSPRSGDLSVYWYQQSLDQGLQFLIQYYNGEERAKGNILERFSAQQFPDLHSELNLSSLELGDSALYFCASSVGDLWGQETQYFGPGTRLLVL.

This chain links TRBV2 with TRBJ1-2; no reliable D call. V was cut by 8 bases and J by 6 bases, with 19 bases left in between. The germline V gene has CDR1 SNHLY and CDR2 FYNNEI. The CDR3 runs 14 residues. This chain's CDR3 is CASGTLDRRHGYTF. CDR3 in DNA: TGTGCCAGCGGCACTCTGGACCGCCGCCATGGCTACACCTTC.

This rearrangement joins TRBV10-2 to TRBJ2-7; 8 bases line up with TRBD1. Per germline, CDR1 WSHSY and CDR2 SAAADI. V shed 6 bases, J shed 2 bases, and the junction held 6 bases outside the gene matches. This CDR3 is built from 14 residues. The DNA for the CDR3 is TGCGCCAGCAGCCACAGGGGGACCCCCTACGAGCAGTACTTC. Translation: CASSHRGTPYEQYF.

For this clonotype: One junction end disagrees with the germline gene, perhaps due to a read error. V is TRBV10-3 and J is TRBJ2-3; D may be TRBD1 (6 bases). This CDR3 contains 16 residues. Germline-derived CDR1 and CDR2 are ENHRY and SYGVKD. This CDR3 is CASSYSRRQGTDTQYF. In DNA, the CDR3 is TGTGCCAGCAGTTACTCGAGGAGACAGGGCACAGATACGCAGTATTTT.

The chain couples TRBV5-4 to TRBJ1-5; D gene uncertain. The CDR3 has 12 amino acids. Germline CDR1 SGHNT, CDR2 YYREEE (reference sequence). V was cut by 2 bases and J by 4 bases, with 4 bases left in between. The DNA of the CDR3 is TGTGCCAGCAGCTTCGGAAATCAGCCCCAGCATTTT. Translation: CASSFGNQPQHF.

This clonotype was counted ten times or more. The chain carries TRBV4-1 and TRBJ1-6; D is ambiguous. The CDR3 is made up of 13 amino acids. Trimming pared 0 bases from V and 12 bases from J, leaving 9 bases between. Germline V CDR1 and CDR2: MGHRA, YSYEKL. The CDR3 region has the DNA TGCGCCAGCAGCCAAGATAGGCGGGAACCCCTCCACTTT. This translates into CASSQDRREPLHF.

Remarks on this clonotype: A junction boundary mismatches the germline segment, possibly from a read error. V is TRBV25-1 and J is TRBJ2-7; D may correspond to TRBD1 or TRBD2 (6 bases each). CDR1 and CDR2 from the germline V gene are MGHDK and SYGVNS. The CDR3 sequence is 13 residues long. In DNA form, the CDR3 reads TGCGCCAGCAGCCAAGCACAGGGAGGCGAGCAGTACTTC. Translated, it gives CASSQAQGGEQYF.

This CDR3 reads CAISESILAQGKAFF. For the CDR3, the DNA is TGTGCCATCAGTGAGTCGATTTTAGCGCAGGGGAAGGCTTTCTTT. The rearrangement links TRBV10-3 to TRBJ1-1; D is perhaps TRBD1 (6 bases). Germline loops: CDR1 ENHRY, CDR2 SYGVKD. This CDR3 comprises 15 residues. V lost 0 bases and J 11 bases, leaving 19 bases between the germline ends.

This chain connects TRBV6-5 to TRBJ2-5; D ambiguous. This CDR3 comprises 15 residues. The germline CDR1 and CDR2 sequences are MNHEY and SVGAGI. The ends were cut back, 4 bases at V and 0 bases at J, with 12 bases in the middle. CDR3 sequence (DNA): TGTGCCAGCAGTTTCGGGTTAGGGTACCAAGAGACCCAGTACTTC. Residues: CASSFGLGYQETQYF.

This clonotype was detected a few times. This rearrangement joins TRBV12-3 or TRBV12-4 to TRBJ2-1, with D possibly matching TRBD2 (6 bases). The CDR3 spans 15 residues. Trimming left V 7 bases short and J 7 bases short, with 20 bases between. The CDR3 DNA reads as TGTGCCAGCACCCTTGGGACTCCCGATAGAAATGAGCAGTTCTTC. It translates to CASTLGTPDRNEQFF.

This clonotype was seen a single time. The chain combines TRBV6-2 or TRBV6-3 with TRBJ2-3, with TRBD2 matching 8 bases. The CDR3 extends over 14 amino acids. CDR1 and CDR2 (germline): MNHEY, SVGEGT. V was pared by 7 bases and J by 5 bases, with 8 bases of the junction left unmatched. CDR3 loop: CASTVGAGGDTQYF. CDR3 coding DNA: TGTGCCAGCACCGTTGGGGCGGGGGGAGATACGCAGTATTTT.

The count of this clonotype is one. The CDR3 DNA reads TGTGCCAGCAGTGACCTGGACAGGGGGAGTTCACCCCTCCACTTT. Translation: CASSDLDRGSSPLHF. V is TRBV6-1 and J is TRBJ1-6, with 10 bases that match TRBD1. V was clipped by 3 bases and J by 9 bases; unmatched bases: 5. This CDR3 has 15 amino acids. Germline lookup yields CDR1 MNHNS and CDR2 SASEGT.

This clonotype was seen a single time. The V and J genes are TRBV15 and TRBJ2-1; 9 positions match TRBD2. The germline V gene encodes CDR1 LNHNV and CDR2 YYDKDF (reference sequence). The CDR3 runs to 17 residues. The V and J ends lost 0 bases and 0 bases, in that order; junction bases with no gene match: 3. The CDR3 sequence: CATSRDLRGGSYNEQFF. The CDR3 region has the DNA TGTGCCACCAGCAGAGATTTGCGGGGGGGCTCCTACAATGAGCAGTTCTTC.

This clonotype has ten or more counts. The J gene is TRBJ2-2, the V gene TRBV29-1; D unresolved. CDR1 and CDR2 (germline): SQVTM, ANQGSEA. Trimming removed 4 bases at V and 5 bases at J, with 11 bases between. The CDR3 sequence is 13 residues long. CDR3 in amino acids: CSVGRAQTGELFF. The CDR3 nucleotides read TGCAGCGTTGGTCGGGCGCAAACCGGGGAGCTGTTTTTT.

As concerns this clonotype: This may be a read error: a much more frequent sequence differs by one nucleotide. V usage is TRBV9 and J usage is TRBJ2-1, with 8 bases matching TRBD2. Germline V gives CDR1 SGDLS, CDR2 YYNGEE. The CDR3 loop spans 15 amino acids. This CDR3 is CASSDPLAGYSEQFF. For the CDR3, the DNA is TGTGCCAGCAGCGACCCTCTAGCGGGCTACAGTGAGCAGTTCTTC.

This clonotype turned up a few times. A much more abundant neighbour one base away suggests this may be a read error. The V gene is TRBV15, the J gene TRBJ2-3; D is ambiguous. Germline V CDR1 and CDR2: LNHNV, YYDKDF (reference sequence). The CDR3 has 13 amino acids. V lost 8 bases, J lost 2 bases, and 11 bases lay in between. For the CDR3, the DNA is TGTGCCACCGAAATTAGCCCCACAGATACGCAGTATTTT. It codes for CATEISPTDTQYF.

At least ten counts were recorded for this clonotype. The V gene is TRBV24-1, the J gene TRBJ1-1; tentative D call: TRBD1 (6 bases). The germline V gene encodes CDR1 KGHDR and CDR2 SFDVKD. This CDR3 is built from 13 residues. V gave up 11 bases and J gave up 1 base, with 13 bases separating them. For the CDR3, the DNA is TGTGCCATCCAACGGACAGAGAACACTGAAGCTTTCTTT. Translation gives CAIQRTENTEAFF.

This clonotype came up many times. The chain is built from TRBV6-5 and TRBJ1-2; D is undetermined. The CDR3 consists of 14 residues. CDR1 and CDR2 (germline): MNHEY, SVGAGI. Trimming removed 5 bases from V and 8 bases from J, with 18 bases in between. The CDR3 nucleotides read TGTGCCAGCAGTCTTATCGAGAGGAGTAGCGGCTACACCTTC. Translation: CASSLIERSSGYTF.

This clonotype was counted once. The rearrangement links TRBV9 to TRBJ2-7, with 7 bases that match TRBD2. CDR3 size: 18 residues. V shed 4 bases, J shed 5 bases, and the junction held 21 bases outside the gene matches. Germline values: CDR1 SGDLS, CDR2 YYNGEE. This CDR3 reads CASSPLSSAEGLNDEQYF. The DNA for the CDR3 is TGTGCCAGCAGCCCCCTCAGCAGTGCGGAGGGACTAAACGACGAGCAGTACTTC. The whole variable domain, remainder taken from reference TRBV9 and TRBJ2-7, is DSGVTQTPKHLITATGQRVTLRCSPRSGDLSVYWYQQSLDQGLQFLIQYYNGEERAKGNILERFSAQQFPDLHSELNLSSLELGDSALYFCASSPLSSAEGLNDEQYFGPGTRLTVT.